This passage covers 12 T cell receptor beta chains from one sample sequenced in a study of regulatory T cells in long-lasting Graves disease. Time point specified: persistent/refractory GD, antithyroid drugs over 5 years with positive TRAb. From RNA extracted from PBMCs, the TCR library was made. Sequencing libraries for TCR beta were prepared with iRepertoire HTBI primers and Arm-PCR of CDR3 regions. One entry per CDR3 protein, called by TCRdb with MiXCR from the multiplex PCR reads. Of about 340,000 distinct CDR3 sequences listed, about 18% are singletons. This material consisted of peripheral blood mononuclear cells (PBMCs), taken when the disease was refractory, from a patient treated with antithyroid drugs. The origin of the receptors is a female donor with Graves disease.

There are a few counts of this clonotype. The J gene is TRBJ1-1, the V gene TRBV5-1; the D gene is possibly TRBD1 (5 bases). This CDR3 comprises 17 residues. CDR1 is SGHRS, CDR2 YFSETQ, per germline. The V and J ends lost 2 bases and 2 bases respectively, with 19 bases between them. The CDR3 DNA reads as TGCGCCAGCAGCTTCAATTTTAGGGGCGCGCCCAACACTGAAGCTTTCTTT. Encoded protein: CASSFNFRGAPNTEAFF. Variable domain in full (rest from reference TRBV5-1 and TRBJ1-1): KAGVTQTPRYLIKTRGQQVTLSCSPISGHRSVSWYQQTPGQGLQFLFEYFSETQRNKGNFPGRFSGRQFSNSRSEMNVSTLELGDSALYLCASSFNFRGAPNTEAFFGQGTRLTVV.

This clonotype has at least ten counts. The chain joins TRBV7-8 to TRBJ1-2; TRBD1 agrees at 9 bases. The CDR3 covers 14 residues. V was clipped by 1 base and J by 6 bases; unmatched bases: 3. CDR1 and CDR2 (germline): SGHVS, FQNEAQ. The CDR3 sequence: CASSLVGTGNGYTF. CDR3 sequence (DNA): TGTGCCAGCAGCTTAGTTGGGACAGGGAATGGCTACACCTTC.

This clonotype was counted many times. The gene calls are TRBV19 and TRBJ1-2; D call uncertain. Germline CDR1 is LNHDA and CDR2 is SQIVND (reference sequence). Trimming stripped 4 bases from V and 0 bases from J, with 12 bases between. The CDR3 extends over 15 amino acids. Here the CDR3 DNA reads TGTGCCAGTAGTACCGTCACTGGAGCTAACTATGGCTACACCTTC. It encodes CASSTVTGANYGYTF.

V gene TRBV28 combines with J gene TRBJ2-3; 12 nucleotides line up with TRBD2. Germline V gene lookup returns CDR1 MDHEN and CDR2 SYDVKM. The CDR3 spans 15 residues. V lost 11 bases, J lost 6 bases, and 12 bases stayed unmatched. CDR3 sequence: CASRLAGAGGDTQYF. Written as DNA, the CDR3 is TGTGCCTCCCGACTAGCGGGAGCGGGGGGGGATACGCAGTATTTT.

This clonotype was observed a few times. V usage is TRBV27 and J usage is TRBJ1-4; D possibly corresponds to TRBD1 (6 bases). The CDR3 is made up of 17 amino acids. The germline V gene has CDR1 MNHEY and CDR2 SMNVEV (reference sequence). V was pared by 0 bases and J by 9 bases, with 20 bases between. The CDR3 reads CASSLSGAWLGGKKLFF. The CDR3 region has the DNA TGTGCCAGCAGTTTATCGGGGGCCTGGTTGGGAGGGAAAAAACTGTTTTTT.

This clonotype came up many times. One end of the junction fails to match germline, which may point to a read error. This chain connects TRBV12-3 or TRBV12-4 to TRBJ1-1; 7 bases are shared with TRBD1. The CDR3 totals 15 residues. The chain's CDR3 is CVSTAEQGYGTEAFF. The CDR3 DNA reads as TGTGTCAGCACCGCAGAACAGGGGTATGGAACTGAAGCTTTCTTT.

This clonotype was detected a few times. The V gene is TRBV6-1, the J gene TRBJ2-1, with 8 bases matching TRBD2. Looked up from germline, CDR1 is MNHNS and CDR2 is SASEGT. V lost 4 bases, J lost 7 bases, and 6 bases stayed unmatched. There are 14 residues in the CDR3. CDR3 loop: CASSVWTSLNEQFF. The CDR3 DNA sequence: TGTGCCAGCAGTGTTTGGACTAGCCTGAATGAGCAGTTCTTC.

This clonotype has only a few counts. At one end the junction does not follow the germline gene, possibly because of a read error. The chain joins TRBV19 to TRBJ1-4; D unclear. The germline V gene encodes CDR1 LNHDA and CDR2 SQIVND (reference sequence). CDR3 length: 15 residues. The CDR3 DNA reads TGTGCCAGTAGTCTAGAGTCTACAGTAGATGAAAAACTGTTTTTT. This translates into CASSLESTVDEKLFF.

This chain joins TRBV9 and TRBJ2-3, with D hard to call. Trimming pared 0 bases from V and 4 bases from J, leaving 9 bases between. Germline V CDR1 and CDR2: SGDLS, YYNGEE. This CDR3 comprises 14 residues. In nucleotides, the CDR3 is TGTGCCAGCAGCGTAGCTCCCCAGGCAGATACGCAGTATTTT. Its translation is CASSVAPQADTQYF.

In the case of this clonotype: A much larger clone lies a single base off, so this may be a read error. V gene TRBV20-1 combines with J gene TRBJ2-7; unclear D gene. Deletions cut 7 bases from V and 6 bases from J, with 19 bases between. Germline values: CDR1 DFQATT, CDR2 SNEGSKA (reference sequence). CDR3 length: 13 residues. This CDR3 is CSVRARVLPEQYF. The CDR3, as DNA: TGCAGTGTTCGAGCGAGAGTCCTTCCCGAGCAGTACTTC.

This chain joins TRBV5-1 and TRBJ1-1; possible D gene TRBD1, 5 bases. Per the germline V gene, CDR1 is SGHRS and CDR2 is YFSETQ. CDR3 size: 15 residues. Trimming took 4 bases from V and 10 from J, leaving 23 bases between them. The CDR3 here is CASSPSGFDSTRAFF. The CDR3, as DNA: TGCGCCAGCAGCCCTTCAGGGTTTGACAGCACGAGAGCTTTCTTT.

This clonotype has just a few counts. The chain combines TRBV5-1 with TRBJ1-5; D may be TRBD1 (5 bases). This CDR3 region has 16 residues. Trimming took off 4 bases at V and 8 bases at J, with 22 bases between the two ends. Germline-derived CDR1 and CDR2 are SGHRS and YFSETQ. The CDR3 DNA follows: TGCGCCAGCAGCCAGGGCCGTTTCGGGGGAACGGAGCCCCAGCATTTT. Amino acid sequence: CASSQGRFGGTEPQHF.